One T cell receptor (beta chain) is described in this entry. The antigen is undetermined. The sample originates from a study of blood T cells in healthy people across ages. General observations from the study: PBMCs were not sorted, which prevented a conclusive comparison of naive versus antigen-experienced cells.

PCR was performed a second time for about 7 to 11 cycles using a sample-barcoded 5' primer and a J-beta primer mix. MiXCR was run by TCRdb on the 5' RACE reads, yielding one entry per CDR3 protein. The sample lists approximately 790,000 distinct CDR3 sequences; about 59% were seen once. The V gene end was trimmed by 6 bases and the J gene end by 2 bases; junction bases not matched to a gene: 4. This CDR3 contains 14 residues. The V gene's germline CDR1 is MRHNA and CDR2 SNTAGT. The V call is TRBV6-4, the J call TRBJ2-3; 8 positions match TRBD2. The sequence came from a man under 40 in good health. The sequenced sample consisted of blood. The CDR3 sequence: CASSSGGDTDTQYF. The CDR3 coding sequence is TGTGCCAGCAGCAGCGGGGGAGACACAGATACGCAGTATTTT.